The 10 T cell receptor beta chains below were found in one sample sequenced in a study of blood T cell repertoires in COVID-19. Repertoires were generated with immunoSEQ multiplex PCR, while TCRdb's copy carries only in-frame clones and drops some. The sample yields about 180,000 clones, 80% to 90% seen once. The specimen was peripheral blood. The source of these receptors is a man in his late teens or twenties who had recovered from COVID-19.

A note on this clone: The sample has other DNA sequences that encode this CDR3 too. For the CDR3, the DNA is TGTGCCAGCAGTGTCACAGGGACTGAAGCTTTCTTT. Its translation: CASSVTGTEAFF. The gene calls are TRBV2 and TRBJ1-1; TRBD1 might be the D (6 bases). Germline values: CDR1 SNHLY, CDR2 FYNNEI. CDR3 length: 12 residues. V gave up 4 bases and J gave up 5 bases, with 8 bases separating them.

The chain couples TRBV7-6 to TRBJ1-5; no definite D call. The germline V and J ends were trimmed by 1 base and 4 bases, with 5 bases remaining between them. In germline, CDR1 is SGHVS, CDR2 FNYEAQ. The CDR3 extends over 13 amino acids. For the CDR3, the DNA is TGTGCCAGCAGCTTAGGTAAAAATCAGCCCCAGCATTTT. It specifies CASSLGKNQPQHF.

This chain links TRBV6-5 with TRBJ1-3, with 10 positions matching TRBD1. Germline V gene data show CDR1 as MNHEY and CDR2 as SVGAGI. The V and J ends lost 10 bases and 6 bases, in that order; junction bases with no gene match: 6. This CDR3 has 13 residues. In DNA, the CDR3 is TGTGCCACCGGACAGGGGGGTCTAAACACCATATATTTT. Translating it yields CATGQGGLNTIYF.

The chain uses TRBV7-2 and TRBJ2-2, with no clear D. The ends were cut back, 5 bases at V and 8 bases at J, with 15 bases in the middle. The CDR3 is made up of 14 amino acids. Germline-derived CDR1 and CDR2 are SGHTA and FQGNSA. This CDR3 is CASSQLSSLGELFF. The CDR3 nucleotides are TGTGCCAGCAGCCAACTAAGTAGTTTGGGGGAGCTGTTTTTT.

The CDR3 here is CASSQGGSGAYEQYF. The CDR3 DNA reads TGTGCCAGCAGCCAGGGGGGTAGCGGTGCCTACGAGCAGTACTTC. J is TRBJ2-7 and V is TRBV5-4; perhaps TRBD1 as D (7 bases). V shed 4 bases and J shed 2 bases, with 16 bases lying between them. Per the germline V gene, CDR1 is SGHNT and CDR2 is YYREEE (reference sequence). The CDR3 spans 15 residues. The whole variable domain, filled in from reference TRBV5-4 and TRBJ2-7, reads ETGVTQSPTHLIKTRGQQVTLRCSSQSGHNTVSWYQQALGQGPQFIFQYYREEENGRGNFPPRFSGLQFPNYSSELNVNALELDDSALYLCASSQGGSGAYEQYFGPGTRLTVT.

V and J are TRBV4-1 and TRBJ2-2; TRBD1 might be the D (5 bases). The germline CDR1 and CDR2 sequences are MGHRA and YSYEKL. V shed 1 base and J shed 2 bases, with 8 bases lying between them. The length of the CDR3 is 15 residues. The DNA for the CDR3 is TGCGCCAGCAGCCAAGCACAGGAAAACACCGGGGAGCTGTTTTTT. It yields the protein CASSQAQENTGELFF.

This chain uses TRBV5-3 with TRBJ1-4; 8 bases line up with TRBD1. TRBV5-3 belongs to the ORF category, with a function that is uncertain. The V segment lost 2 bases and the J segment 4 bases; nucleotides outside the gene matches: 13. There are 18 residues in the CDR3. CDR3 loop: CARSFWTGSQLGNEKLFF. CDR3 coding DNA: TGTGCCAGAAGCTTCTGGACAGGGAGCCAACTGGGTAATGAAAAACTGTTTTTT.

This CDR3 is CASAGRAGENSPLHF. CDR3 in DNA: TGTGCCAGCGCTGGGAGGGCTGGGGAAAATTCACCCCTCCACTTT. The V call is TRBV3-1 (or the pseudogene TRBV3-2), the J call TRBJ1-6; D gene ambiguous. Germline CDR1 reads LGHDT; CDR2 reads YNNKEL (reference sequence). V was clipped by 8 bases and J by 7 bases, with 18 bases between them. The CDR3 is made up of 15 amino acids.

This chain connects TRBV6-6 to TRBJ1-5, with D perhaps matching TRBD1 (5 bases). The V end lost 2 bases, the J end lost 2 bases, and 13 bases lay between the germline ends. The CDR3 is 16 amino acids. From germline, CDR1 is MNHNY and CDR2 SVGAGI (reference sequence). The CDR3 DNA reads as TGTGCCAGCAGTTACAGTCGGGGGGATGGCAATCAGCCCCAGCATTTT. This sequence encodes CASSYSRGDGNQPQHF.

In this sample, this clone turned up a few times. The chain uses TRBV5-1 and TRBJ1-1; 7 bases fit TRBD1. The germline V gene has CDR1 SGHRS and CDR2 YFSETQ. The CDR3 is 14 residues long. V dropped 0 bases and J dropped 6; count of bases not matched to a gene: 5. Written as DNA, the CDR3 is TGCGCCAGCAGCTTGGTAGGGACAGACCCTGAAGCTTTCTTT. This encodes CASSLVGTDPEAFF.